This paragraph covers one TCR beta chain sequence. This sample stems from a study of blood T cell repertoires in COVID-19. Study-level background: The samples span acute and convalescent COVID-19 from the United States, Italy and Spain. In each case, the material was cDNA or gDNA derived from T cells, B-cell-depleted T cells, or PBMCs.

The trim removed 6 bases at V and 5 bases at J, leaving 8 bases unmatched. The germline CDR1 and CDR2 sequences are MNHEY and SVGAGI. The CDR3 is made up of 15 amino acids. The authors' processing: Reference gene primer amplification in the assay estimated nucleated cell counts. TCRdb keeps only in-frame clones here, not all; method: immunoSEQ multiplex PCR. That table gives V, J and clone size, and the DNA gave D and trimming. The repertoire includes about 210,000 clones, approximately 91% of them detected once, and approximately 0.69% sits in the top ten. The receptor was derived from a man aged 35 to 55 with acute or convalescent COVID-19. The sequencing input was peripheral blood. The chain is built from TRBV6-5 and TRBJ2-2; 8 bases align to TRBD1. DNA of the CDR3: TGTGCCAGCAGGAACTATGACAGGGGTACCGGGGAGCTGTTTTTT. It encodes CASRNYDRGTGELFF.